The source of this TCR beta chain is a study of cytomegalovirus exposure and HLA in healthy donors. Germline values: CDR1 LNHNV, CDR2 YYDKDF (reference sequence). The CDR3 is 16 residues long. The germline V and J ends were trimmed by 5 bases and 1 base, with 15 bases remaining between them. The PCR used 60 Vbeta and 13 Jbeta primers. Original processing methods: Later analysis identified approximately 80 million unique TCR beta chains, roughly 11 million shared. Repertoires were generated with immunoSEQ multiplex PCR, while TCRdb's copy carries only in-frame clones and drops some. Clone size and the V and J calls come from that table; the DNA yielded D and trimming. The sample contains over 200,000 clones, 75% of which appear only once. Overall study findings and caveats: Listed as cytomegalovirus-associated were 150 or so TCR beta chains. A cluster of highly shared sequence variants was likely a sequencing artifact.

With respect to this clone: Its antigen remains unknown.

Input material: PBMCs. The sequence derives from a woman aged 25 to 39 in good health and CMV-seronegative. The gene calls are TRBV15 and TRBJ1-5; no clear D. In nucleotides, the CDR3 is TGTGCCACCAGCTCCACGAGAGGGATGAGCAATCAGCCCCAGCATTTT. Its protein is CATSSTRGMSNQPQHF.